Each of the 28 T cell receptor beta chains below was sequenced from the same sample in a study of spatial heterogeneity in lung cancer. Study-wide findings and caveats: Tumors with more nonsynonymous mutations had more expanded intratumoral alpha and beta TCRs.

TCRdb processed the 5' RACE reads anew with MiXCR; each CDR3 protein has one entry. The table records about 100,000 distinct CDR3 sequences, under 4.5% of them present only once. No antigen has been assigned to these receptors. Described time point: sample taken at primary tumor resection. The sequenced sample was lung tumor tissue, obtained at surgery. All receptors derive from a male donor with early-stage non-small cell lung cancer.

In this sample, this clonotype turned up many times. The rearrangement joins TRBV5-1 to TRBJ2-7, with 10 positions matching TRBD1. The CDR3 covers 14 residues. The germline CDR1 and CDR2 sequences are SGHRS and YFSETQ. V dropped 4 bases and J dropped 12; count of bases not matched to a gene: 13. The DNA of the CDR3 is TGCGCCAGCAGCCTATTGACAGGGGGCGGTTTTTGGTACTTC. Translating it yields CASSLLTGGGFWYF.

This clonotype was picked up many times. The chain recombines TRBV7-9 with TRBJ2-3, with D unresolved. The CDR3 length is 13 residues. V lost 2 bases and J 5 bases, leaving 8 bases between the germline ends. CDR1 is SEHNR and CDR2 is FQNEAQ in the germline V gene (reference sequence). The CDR3 coding sequence is TGTGCCAGCAGCTTACCGGGCGGAGATACGCAGTATTTT. It encodes CASSLPGGDTQYF.

Regarding this clonotype: A much larger clone differs from this one at a single base, so this may be a read error. The chain recombines TRBV5-1 with TRBJ2-1; D unclear. The CDR3 sequence is 14 residues long. Germline values: CDR1 SGHRS, CDR2 YFSETQ. CDR3 coding DNA: TGCGTCAGCAGCTTGGAAGTTAATTACAATGAGCAGTTCTTC. This translates into CVSSLEVNYNEQFF.

The table lists this clonotype with many counts. The chain employs TRBV27 and TRBJ1-2; 8 bases are a match to TRBD1. This CDR3 is 17 amino acids long. Germline CDR1 is MNHEY and CDR2 is SMNVEV (reference sequence). After removal of 2 bases from V and 6 bases from J, the junction contained 14 bases not matched to a gene. CDR3 protein: CASSLMIGGTGVNGYTF. DNA for the CDR3: TGTGCCAGCAGTTTAATGATTGGGGGGACAGGCGTCAATGGCTACACCTTC.

This clonotype was counted ten times or more. The chain is built from TRBV19 and TRBJ2-2, with 8 bases lining up with TRBD2. V lost 2 bases and J lost 4; bases outside the gene matches: 6. CDR3 length: 16 residues. Germline V gene lookup returns CDR1 LNHDA and CDR2 SQIVND (reference sequence). The CDR3 nucleotides read TGTGCCAGTAGTATACGAAGCGGGAGCGTCACCGGGGAGCTGTTTTTT. This encodes CASSIRSGSVTGELFF.

This clonotype was seen a few times. The rearrangement joins TRBV12-3 or TRBV12-4 to TRBJ2-7; 12 nucleotides agree with TRBD2. The CDR3 extends over 19 amino acids. J gave up 1 base and V 2 bases, and 12 bases lay outside the gene matches. CDR3 coding DNA: TGTGCCAGCAGTTTATCGCTGGGCCTAGCGGGAGGGGTTTCCTACGAGCAGTACTTC. It translates to CASSLSLGLAGGVSYEQYF.

This clonotype was counted many times. This chain joins TRBV6-1 and TRBJ2-3, with D possibly matching TRBD1 (5 bases). The V end lost 1 base, the J end lost 1 base, and 9 bases lay between the germline ends. CDR1 and CDR2 from the germline V gene are MNHNS and SASEGT. The CDR3 runs to 15 residues. CDR3 region: CASSEGLGGTDTQYF. CDR3 DNA: TGTGCCAGCAGTGAAGGGTTAGGGGGCACAGATACGCAGTATTTT.

This clonotype has ten or more counts. The chain is built from TRBV20-1 and TRBJ2-1, with a weak D call TRBD2 (5 bases). This CDR3 contains 11 residues. Germline V lookup: CDR1 DFQATT, CDR2 SNEGSKA (reference sequence). The CDR3 reads CSPREGNEQFF. The CDR3 DNA reads as TGCAGCCCGAGGGAAGGGAATGAGCAGTTCTTC.

Ten or more counts support this clonotype. J is TRBJ1-2 and V is TRBV7-9; possible D gene TRBD1, 5 bases. Germline CDR1 reads SEHNR; CDR2 reads FQNEAQ (reference sequence). The CDR3 length is 12 residues. Trimming pared 1 base from V and 7 bases from J, leaving 7 bases between. The CDR3 sequence is CASSLGDAGYTF. The CDR3 region has the DNA TGTGCCAGCAGCTTAGGGGACGCTGGCTACACCTTC.

The rearrangement links TRBV7-2 to TRBJ2-5; 12 nucleotides match TRBD2. This CDR3 region has 20 residues. Germline V gene data show CDR1 as SGHTA and CDR2 as FQGNSA. After removal of 5 bases from V and 5 bases from J, the junction contained 21 bases not matched to a gene. This CDR3 is CASSPERLAGALRGGETQYF. The CDR3 DNA reads as TGTGCCAGCAGCCCGGAGAGACTAGCGGGAGCCCTCCGGGGAGGGGAGACCCAGTACTTC.

This clonotype was recorded many times. The chain carries TRBV7-2 and TRBJ1-6; D is perhaps TRBD1 (6 bases). This CDR3 is built from 14 residues. Between the trimmed V and J ends, which lost 3 bases and 11 bases, there was a span of 14 bases. The germline CDR1 and CDR2 sequences are SGHTA and FQGNSA. The CDR3 DNA reads TGTGCCAGCAGCTTGGACAGCTTACGTCCACCCCTCCACTTT. It is translated as CASSLDSLRPPLHF. Full variable domain (missing parts from reference TRBV7-2 and TRBJ1-6): GAGVSQSPSNKVTEKGKDVELRCDPISGHTALYWYRQSLGQGLEFLIYFQGNSAPDKSGLPSDRFSAERTGGSVSTLTIQRTQQEDSAVYLCASSLDSLRPPLHFGNGTRLTVT.

This clonotype was seen ten or more times. V is TRBV18 and J is TRBJ1-6; D unresolved. The CDR3 totals 13 residues. Looked up from germline, CDR1 is KGHSH and CDR2 is LQKENI. The ends were cut back, 3 bases at V and 5 bases at J, with 5 bases in the middle. For the CDR3, the DNA is TGTGCCAGCTCACCCGAGAATAATTCACCCCTCCACTTT. Translating it yields CASSPENNSPLHF.

This clonotype was seen a handful of times. This sequence joins TRBV12-3 or TRBV12-4 and TRBJ1-1; weak D call: TRBD1 (5 bases). This CDR3 region has 12 residues. Trimming stripped 4 bases from V and 5 bases from J, with 8 bases between. The CDR3 region has the DNA TGTGCCAGCAGTTGGGGGGGGACTGAAGCTTTCTTT. Protein sequence: CASSWGGTEAFF.

In its sample, this clonotype was seen a few times. The V and J genes are TRBV10-3 and TRBJ2-7, with 9 positions matching TRBD2. The CDR3 is 15 amino acids. The trim removed 2 bases at V and 6 bases at J, leaving 8 bases unmatched. Germline CDR1 and CDR2: ENHRY and SYGVKD. Here the CDR3 reads CAISEIAGEGTEQYF. The CDR3 region has the DNA TGTGCCATCAGTGAGATAGCGGGAGAGGGGACCGAGCAGTACTTC.

This clonotype was seen repeatedly, ten times or more. The CDR3 here is CATSSRTGDSPLHF. Here the CDR3 DNA reads TGTGCCACCAGCAGCCGGACAGGAGATTCACCCCTCCACTTT. J is TRBJ1-6 and V is TRBV15; TRBD1 aligns across 7 bases. This CDR3 has 14 residues. Germline CDR1 reads LNHNV; CDR2 reads YYDKDF (reference sequence). The J segment lost 8 bases and the V segment lost 3 bases, leaving 4 bases of the junction unmatched.

This clonotype was seen repeatedly, ten times or more. The chain recombines TRBV5-1 with TRBJ2-1; 11 bases agree with TRBD2. The germline CDR1 and CDR2 sequences are SGHRS and YFSETQ. The trim removed 7 bases at V and 10 bases at J, leaving 10 bases unmatched. This CDR3 has 14 residues. CDR3 in DNA: TGCGCCAGCGTTGAGACTAGCGGGATAGAAGAGCAGTTCTTC. It codes for CASVETSGIEEQFF.

This clonotype was observed at least ten times. The genes are TRBV30 and TRBJ2-7, with D tentatively TRBD2 (6 bases). CDR1 and CDR2 from the germline V gene are GTSNPN and SVGIG (reference sequence). V lost 2 bases to trimming and J lost 0 bases, with 11 bases between them. This CDR3 has 14 residues. CDR3 in DNA: TGTGCCTGGAGTAGCGGGTATGGCTCCTACGAGCAGTACTTC. Translating it yields CAWSSGYGSYEQYF. Full variable domain (outside the CDR3, taken from reference TRBV30 and TRBJ2-7): SQTIHQWPATLVQPVGSPLSLECTVEGTSNPNLYWYRQAAGRGLQLLFYSVGIGQISSEVPQNLSASRPQDRQFILSSKKLLLSDSGFYLCAWSSGYGSYEQYFGPGTRLTVT.

This clonotype was seen repeatedly, ten times or more. The chain joins TRBV6-6 to TRBJ2-6, with D unresolved. The CDR3 consists of 15 residues. Germline CDR1 is MNHNY and CDR2 is SVGAGI (reference sequence). Trimming removed 4 bases from V and 4 bases from J, with 11 bases in between. Here the CDR3 reads CASSSSGEGANVLTF. The CDR3 DNA reads as TGTGCCAGCAGTTCCTCCGGCGAGGGGGCCAACGTCCTGACTTTC.

This clonotype came up many times. The chain combines TRBV6-5 with TRBJ2-6; D is unresolved. Germline loops: CDR1 MNHEY, CDR2 SVGAGI. The CDR3 consists of 14 residues. The V and J ends lost 2 bases and 1 base respectively, with 3 bases between them. DNA for the CDR3: TGTGCCAGCAGTTACCTTTCTGGGGCCAACGTCCTGACTTTC. It encodes CASSYLSGANVLTF.

Note on this clonotype: A much larger clonotype is one base distant, so this may be a read error. This chain joins TRBV20-1 and TRBJ1-1, with TRBD1 as a possible D gene (5 bases). The CDR3 is made up of 12 amino acids. Trimming removed 4 bases from V and 7 bases from J, with 13 bases in between. CDR1 is DFQATT, CDR2 SNEGSKA, per germline (reference sequence). CDR3 region: CSATQTVIEAFF. The CDR3 bases are TGCAGTGCTACGCAGACAGTGATTGAAGCTTTCTTT.

The sample holds a few counts of this clonotype. The chain links TRBV5-1 to TRBJ1-5; the D is unclear. The CDR3 covers 15 residues. Germline assignment: CDR1 SGHRS and CDR2 YFSETQ. Trimming removed 2 bases from V and 5 bases from J, with 14 bases in between. The CDR3 DNA reads TGCGCCAGCAGCTTAGGACCCCGAAGCGATCAGCCCCAGCATTTT. Translated: CASSLGPRSDQPQHF.

The chain is built from TRBV6-1 and TRBJ2-5; tentative D call: TRBD1 (5 bases). CDR1 and CDR2 (germline): MNHNS, SASEGT. V gave up 6 bases and J gave up 0 bases, with 8 bases separating them. This CDR3 spans 13 amino acids. The CDR3 protein is CASRKGYQETQYF. In DNA, the CDR3 is TGTGCCAGCAGAAAGGGGTACCAAGAGACCCAGTACTTC.

The gene calls are TRBV9 and TRBJ2-4; 12 bases align to TRBD2. V was clipped by 3 bases and J by 4 bases; unmatched bases: 8. CDR1 and CDR2 from the germline V gene are SGDLS and YYNGEE. The CDR3 contains 17 residues. CDR3 protein: CASSDGLAGISKNIQYF. The CDR3 coding sequence is TGTGCCAGCAGCGACGGACTAGCGGGAATATCTAAAAACATTCAGTACTTC.

J is TRBJ2-7 and V is TRBV28; 10 nucleotides line up with TRBD1. The CDR3 contains 16 residues. Trimming cost V 3 bases and J 4 bases; bases outside gene matches: 9. CDR1 is MDHEN, CDR2 SYDVKM, per germline. CDR3 DNA sequence: TGTGCCAGCAGTTTTTGGTCTGGACAGGGGGATTACGAGCAGTACTTC. It specifies CASSFWSGQGDYEQYF.

Many counts were recorded for this clonotype. The DNA for the CDR3 is TGCAGTATGGTGGGCGGGAAGGGAGATACGCAGTATTTT. This encodes CSMVGGKGDTQYF. The genes are TRBV20-1 and TRBJ2-3, with a tentative D call TRBD2 (6 bases). The CDR3 runs to 13 residues. Trimming shortened V by 8 bases and J by 5 bases, and 17 bases separated the two germline ends. CDR1 is DFQATT and CDR2 is SNEGSKA in the germline V gene (reference sequence).

This clonotype was seen ten or more times. The rearrangement joins TRBV9 to TRBJ2-1, with TRBD2 as a possible D gene (5 bases). The CDR3 has 17 residues. V shed 0 bases and J shed 5 bases, with 18 bases lying between them. Germline values: CDR1 SGDLS, CDR2 YYNGEE. This CDR3 reads CASSVDEAVAPDNEQFF. DNA for the CDR3: TGTGCCAGCAGCGTAGATGAGGCGGTAGCGCCGGACAATGAGCAGTTCTTC.

Many counts were recorded for this clonotype. The rearrangement uses TRBV4-1 and TRBJ2-3, with TRBD2 matching 11 bases. The CDR3 contains 19 residues. J was trimmed by 1 base and V by 0 bases; bases with no gene match: 9. The germline V gene has CDR1 MGHRA and CDR2 YSYEKL. The CDR3 sequence is CASSQDVGLAEARTDTQYF. For the CDR3, the DNA is TGCGCCAGCAGCCAAGATGTGGGACTAGCGGAGGCACGCACAGATACGCAGTATTTT.

This clonotype was detected many times. This chain joins TRBV6-1 and TRBJ1-4; D gene ambiguous. Germline V gene lookup returns CDR1 MNHNS and CDR2 SASEGT. Trimming cost V 4 bases and J 0 bases, with 9 bases left between them. CDR3 size: 15 residues. This CDR3 is CASSVQRATNEKLFF. CDR3 nucleotide sequence: TGTGCCAGCAGTGTGCAGAGAGCAACTAATGAAAAACTGTTTTTT.